This TCR beta chain was captured in a study of Ad26.COV2.S vaccination and SARS-CoV-2 variants. Study overall: The trial was COV1001 and the donor's arm was Ad26.COV2.S.

Sample treatment: about 20 received Ad26.COV2.S at low or high dose, single or two shots; 5 received placebo; per-sample allocation not given. Vaccine and placebo recipients were sampled on day 63 after the first injection. Cohort 1b enrolled adults aged 18-55 years in Boston. Germline CDR1 and CDR2: SGHTA and FQGTGA. V lost 6 bases and J lost 8, with 19 bases in between. This CDR3 is 14 amino acids long. Using immunoSEQ multiplex PCR, the repertoire was profiled, and TCRdb retains in-frame clones only, with some absent. The table has some 420,000 clones, roughly 90% seen once. This chain links TRBV7-3 with TRBJ1-2; D uncertain. Material: peripheral blood, obtained in a trial of Ad26.COV2.S vaccine versus placebo. This clonotype was obtained from a person aged 18-60 years who received the Ad26.COV2.S COVID-19 vaccine or a placebo. The DNA of the CDR3 is TGTGCCAGCAGACTTCCTACCCTCCCTTCCGGCTACACCTTC. It yields the protein CASRLPTLPSGYTF. Together with reference TRBV7-3 and TRBJ1-2, the CDR3 gives the full variable domain: GAGVSQTPSNKVTEKGKYVELRCDPISGHTALYWYRQSLGQGPEFLIYFQGTGAADDSGLPNDRFFAVRPEGSVSTLKIQRTERGDSAVYLCASRLPTLPSGYTFGSGTRLTVV.